This T cell receptor (beta chain) was documented in a study of T-cell memory formation after mild COVID-19. Study in general: TCR clusters showed largely donor specificity.

TCRdb ran MiXCR on the 5' RACE reads and lists one entry per CDR3 protein. The sample has approximately 410,000 distinct CDR3 sequences, more than 20% seen once. This clonotype was seen once. The CDR3 is 15 amino acids. Germline trimming cut 6 bases from V and 12 bases from J; bases unmatched to any gene: 16. Germline values: CDR1 MNHEY, CDR2 SVGAGI. The TCR was taken from an adult woman who had mild COVID-19 (a few samples of this study predate the infection). Cell type and time point are not known. Sequenced material: PBMCs or a T cell subset sorted from them (not recorded which). The chain has TRBV6-5 and TRBJ2-4; 8 nucleotides align to TRBD2. CDR3 sequence: CASRLTPRSGGPQYF. CDR3 DNA: TGTGCCAGCAGATTAACCCCGAGGAGCGGGGGACCTCAGTACTTC.